This note documents a single T cell receptor (beta chain) sequence. Its target is unknown. The record originates from a study of chemoradiotherapy in HPV16-positive cancers. Only in-frame clones appear in the TCRdb table, and some are missing; sequencing was by immunoSEQ multiplex PCR. The sample records more than 25,000 clones, over 90% being singletons. Overall study results and limits: During treatment, candidate HPV-specific clones and E7-related motifs expanded in tumor. Better recurrence-free survival went with HPV-responsive T-cell expansion in HPV16-positive patients.

The CDR3 has 15 amino acids. The germline gives CDR1 SGHTA, CDR2 FQGNSA. V was shortened by 10 bases and J by 2 bases, with 17 bases between the two germline ends. This TCR was sampled from a human donor with HPV-associated anogenital cancer. The chain couples TRBV7-2 to TRBJ2-2; D ambiguous. The material sequenced was blood, taken from a patient who underwent chemoradiotherapy. CDR3 coding DNA: TGTGCCACCCGGAGTGGTCTAGAAAACACCGGGGAGCTGTTTTTT. Translation gives CATRSGLENTGELFF.